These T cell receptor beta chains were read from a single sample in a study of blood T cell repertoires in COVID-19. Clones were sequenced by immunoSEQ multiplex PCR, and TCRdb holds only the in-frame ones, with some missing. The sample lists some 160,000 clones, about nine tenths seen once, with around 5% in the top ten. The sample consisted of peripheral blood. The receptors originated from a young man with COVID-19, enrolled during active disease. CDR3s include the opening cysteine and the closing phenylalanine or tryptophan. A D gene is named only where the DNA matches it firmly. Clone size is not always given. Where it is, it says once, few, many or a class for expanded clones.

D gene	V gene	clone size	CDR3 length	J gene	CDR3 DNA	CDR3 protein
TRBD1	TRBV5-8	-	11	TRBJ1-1	TGTGCCAGCAGCTTGTCAGGGGGAGCTTTCTTT	CASSLSGGAFF
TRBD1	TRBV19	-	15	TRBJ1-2	TGTGCCAGTAGTGCCGGGACAGGGAGAGTCTATGGCTACACCTTC	CASSAGTGRVYGYTF
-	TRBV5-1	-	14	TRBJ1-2	TGCGCCAGCAGCTTGGGTGCAGGGAACTATGGCTACACCTTC	CASSLGAGNYGYTF
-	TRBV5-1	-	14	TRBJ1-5	TGCGCCAGCAGCTTGGATAGCTCGGCTCAGCCCCAGCATTTT	CASSLDSSAQPQHF
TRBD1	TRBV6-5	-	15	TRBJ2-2	TGTGCCAGCAGCCGAGACAGGGGGAGGACCGGGGAGCTGTTTTTT	CASSRDRGRTGELFF
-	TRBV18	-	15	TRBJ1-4	TGTGCCAGCTCACCTTCAGGGTCGGTTTGGGAAAAACTGCTTTTT	CASSPSGSVWEKLLF
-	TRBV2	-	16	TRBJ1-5	TGTGCCAGCTCCCTGGGGGGGCCGGGGGGCAATCAGCCCCAGCATTTT	CASSLGGPGGNQPQHF
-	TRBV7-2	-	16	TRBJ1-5	TGTGCCAGCAGCCCGGGGTCAGGGGCCCTGGGCCAGCCCCAGCATTTT	CASSPGSGALGQPQHF
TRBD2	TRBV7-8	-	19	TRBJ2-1	TGTGCCAGCAGTTCAGGACTAGCGGGAGGTACGAGCTCCTACAATGAGCAGTTCTTC	CASSSGLAGGTSSYNEQFF
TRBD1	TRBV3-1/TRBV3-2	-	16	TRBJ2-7	TGTGCCAGCAGCTTCCCTCTGGGGACAGGGACCTACGAGCAGTACTTC	CASSFPLGTGTYEQYF
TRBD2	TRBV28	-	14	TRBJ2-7	TGTGCCAGCACCCGGACTAGCGGGAGTTACGAGCAGTACTTC	CASTRTSGSYEQYF
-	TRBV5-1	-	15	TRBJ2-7	TGCGCCAGCAGCAAAGCCAGGGATCTACGTTACGAGCAGTACTTC	CASSKARDLRYEQYF
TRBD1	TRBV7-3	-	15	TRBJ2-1	TGTGCCAGCAGCTCACAGGGGTACTCCTACAATGAGCAGTTCTTC	CASSSQGYSYNEQFF
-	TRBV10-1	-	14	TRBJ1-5	TGCGCCAGCAGTGAGACAGGGAAGGGTCAGCCCCAGCATTTT	CASSETGKGQPQHF
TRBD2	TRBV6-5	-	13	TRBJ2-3	TGTGCCAGCAGCTTAGCGGGAGCCGATACGCAGTATTTT	CASSLAGADTQYF
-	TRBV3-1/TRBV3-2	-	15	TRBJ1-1	TGTGCCAGCAGCCAAGATGACATACTGAACACTGAAGCTTTCTTT	CASSQDDILNTEAFF
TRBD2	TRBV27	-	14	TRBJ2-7	TGTGCCAGCAGTTCGGGACTAGGAAAAAACGAGCAGTACTTC	CASSSGLGKNEQYF
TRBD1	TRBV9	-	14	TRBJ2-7	TGTGCCAGCAGCGTAGCGGGACAGGGGTCGAATCAGTACTTC	CASSVAGQGSNQYF
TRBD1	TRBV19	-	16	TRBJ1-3	TGTGCCAGTACCGATCGACAGGGGGCAGCTGGAAACACCATATATTTT	CASTDRQGAAGNTIYF
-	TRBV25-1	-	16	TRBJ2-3	TGTGCCAGCAGTGAAGGTCTAGCGCTCAGCACAGATACGCAGTATTTT	CASSEGLALSTDTQYF
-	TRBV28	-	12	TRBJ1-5	TGTGCCAGCAGTTTTAACAATCAGCCCCAGCATTTT	CASSFNNQPQHF
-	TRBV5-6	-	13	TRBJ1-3	TGTGCCAGCAGCTTCGGGGCTGGAAACACCATATATTTT	CASSFGAGNTIYF
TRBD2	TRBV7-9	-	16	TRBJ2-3	TGTGCCAGCAGGGCCGGGACTAGCGGGTTCCCAGATACGCAGTATTTT	CASRAGTSGFPDTQYF
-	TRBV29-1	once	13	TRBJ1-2	TGCAGCGGGCGGGGGGCGGCCGACTATGGCTACACCTTC	CSGRGAADYGYTF
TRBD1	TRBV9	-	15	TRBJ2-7	TGTGCCAGCAGCCTCCGGGACAGAGGTTCCTACGAGCAGTACTTC	CASSLRDRGSYEQYF
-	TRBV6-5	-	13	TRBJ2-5	TGTGCCAGTGTATGGCAGGGCGGAGAGACCCAGTACTTC	CASVWQGGETQYF
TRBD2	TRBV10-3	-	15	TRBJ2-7	TGTGCCATCAGGCCAACTAGCGGCCTCACCTACGAGCAGTACTTC	CAIRPTSGLTYEQYF
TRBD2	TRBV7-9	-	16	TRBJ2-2	TGTGCCAGCAGCACCCGGTCCAGGGAGGGCACCGGGGAGCTGTTTTTT	CASSTRSREGTGELFF
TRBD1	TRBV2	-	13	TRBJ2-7	TGTGCCAGCATGTGGGACAGGGGTGGCGAGCAGTACTTC	CASMWDRGGEQYF
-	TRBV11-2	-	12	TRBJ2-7	TGTGCCAGCAGCTCGGGAACCTACGAGCAGTACTTC	CASSSGTYEQYF
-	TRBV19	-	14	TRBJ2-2	TGTGCCAGTAGTATACAGGCCGGCACCGGGGAGCTGTTTTTT	CASSIQAGTGELFF
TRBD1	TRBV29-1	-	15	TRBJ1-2	TGCAGCGCCCCCGGAAGGGGGGACAGGGACTATGGCTACACCTTC	CSAPGRGDRDYGYTF
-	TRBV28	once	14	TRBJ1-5	TGTGCCAGCAGTTTGAGTCAGGACAATCAGCCCCAGCATTTT	CASSLSQDNQPQHF
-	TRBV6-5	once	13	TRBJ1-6	TGTGCCAGCAGTTACGGACAACCCGGGCCCCTCCACTTT	CASSYGQPGPLHF
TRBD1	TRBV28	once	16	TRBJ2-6	TGTGCCAGCAGACGATACAGGGGGCAAGGGGCCAACGTCCTGACTTTC	CASRRYRGQGANVLTF
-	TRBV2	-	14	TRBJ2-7	TGTGCCAGCAGGGCCGCACTACACTCTTACGAGCAGTACTTC	CASRAALHSYEQYF
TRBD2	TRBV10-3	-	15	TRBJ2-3	TGTGCCATCAGTGAGTTGGTAGCGGGAGTGGATACGCAGTATTTT	CAISELVAGVDTQYF
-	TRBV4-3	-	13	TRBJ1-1	TGCGCCAGCAGCAGTGGGCTGAACACTGAAGCTTTCTTT	CASSSGLNTEAFF
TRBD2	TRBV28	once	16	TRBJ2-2	TGTGCCAGCAGGCCCGTCGGCGGGAGGGCTGGCGGGGAGCTGTTTTTT	CASRPVGGRAGGELFF
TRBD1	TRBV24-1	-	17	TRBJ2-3	TGTGCCACCAGTGAAAACGACAGGGACGGGGGCACAGATACGCAGTATTTT	CATSENDRDGGTDTQYF
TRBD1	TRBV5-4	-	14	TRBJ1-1	TGTGCCAGCAGACCCGACAGGGGGAACACTGAAGCTTTCTTT	CASRPDRGNTEAFF
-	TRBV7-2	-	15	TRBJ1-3	TGTGCCAGCAGCTTAGTGGGGGGAACTGGAAACACCATATATTTT	CASSLVGGTGNTIYF
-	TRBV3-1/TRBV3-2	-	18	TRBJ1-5	TGTGCCAGCAGCCAAGGACCCGACGGCAGGGTAAGCAATCAGCCCCAGCATTTT	CASSQGPDGRVSNQPQHF
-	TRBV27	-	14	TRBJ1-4	TGTGCCAGCAGACGTCAGGGTGATTATGAAAAACTGTTTTTT	CASRRQGDYEKLFF
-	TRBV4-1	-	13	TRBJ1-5	TGCGCCAGCAGCCAAGATCGGGGGTGGCCCCAGCATTTT	CASSQDRGWPQHF